Listed below are T cell receptor beta chains from one sample, sequenced in a study of shared clonotypes between healthy human individuals. TCRdb keeps only in-frame clones here, not all; method: immunoSEQ multiplex PCR. The sample lists some 2,500,000 clones; under 95% were seen once. Material for sequencing was naive CD4+ T cells from PBMCs. The source is a man younger than 30 in good health. Some clones in this sample may be carry-over from other donors' samples. CDR3s include the opening cysteine and the closing phenylalanine or tryptophan. Fields, in order: clone size, D gene, V gene, J gene, CDR3 DNA, CDR3 protein. The D gene is left open where the match is weak. Rows give clone size only sometimes, using once, few, many, or a class for an expanded clone.

clone_size: NA
d_call: NA
v_call: TRBV10-3
j_call: TRBJ2-1
cdr3_nt: TGTGCCATCATCACGGGGGCGACTAGCCGATACAATGAGCAGTTCTTC
cdr3_aa: CAIITGATSRYNEQFF

clone_size: once
d_call: TRBD2
v_call: TRBV5-4
j_call: TRBJ2-7
cdr3_nt: TGTGCCAGCAGCTCGCCGGGACTAGCCTACGAGCAGTACTTC
cdr3_aa: CASSSPGLAYEQYF

clone_size: NA
d_call: NA
v_call: TRBV28
j_call: TRBJ2-7
cdr3_nt: TGTGCCAGCAGTTTATTGCACAGCTACGAGCAGTACTTC
cdr3_aa: CASSLLHSYEQYF

clone_size: NA
d_call: TRBD1
v_call: TRBV6-5
j_call: TRBJ2-1
cdr3_nt: TGTGCCAGCAGTTACTCTGGGACAGCGTACAATGAGCAGTTCTTC
cdr3_aa: CASSYSGTAYNEQFF

clone_size: NA
d_call: TRBD1
v_call: TRBV15
j_call: TRBJ1-3
cdr3_nt: TGTGCCACCAGCAGAGATTATCGAAGGGGGCTTATTAAGGACACCATATATTTT
cdr3_aa: CATSRDYRRGLIKDTIYF

clone_size: NA
d_call: TRBD2
v_call: TRBV5-1
j_call: TRBJ2-5
cdr3_nt: TGCGCCAGCAGCCCCGGACTAGCGGGAGGGCCGGAGACCCAGTACTTC
cdr3_aa: CASSPGLAGGPETQYF

clone_size: NA
d_call: NA
v_call: TRBV5-1
j_call: TRBJ2-5
cdr3_nt: TGCGCCAGCTTCAGGGGGGAAGGAGAGACCCAGTACTTC
cdr3_aa: CASFRGEGETQYF

clone_size: NA
d_call: NA
v_call: TRBV4-2
j_call: TRBJ2-1
cdr3_nt: TGTGCCAGCAGCCCAAGCGGAAGAAGAACCTACAATGAGCAGTTCTTC
cdr3_aa: CASSPSGRRTYNEQFF

clone_size: NA
d_call: NA
v_call: TRBV9
j_call: TRBJ2-4
cdr3_nt: TGTGCCAGCAGCGTAAGAGGGGAGCCTAAAAACATTCAGTACTTC
cdr3_aa: CASSVRGEPKNIQYF

clone_size: NA
d_call: NA
v_call: TRBV20-1
j_call: TRBJ1-1
cdr3_nt: TGCAGTGCTAGGGGGGCTTTCTTT
cdr3_aa: CSARGAFF

clone_size: NA
d_call: NA
v_call: TRBV15
j_call: TRBJ2-1
cdr3_nt: TGTGCCACCAGCAGAGTAGGCAGGTGGAATGAGCAGTTCTTC
cdr3_aa: CATSRVGRWNEQFF

clone_size: NA
d_call: TRBD1
v_call: TRBV5-4
j_call: TRBJ1-4
cdr3_nt: TGTGCCAGCAGCTTGGACCGCAGGGGGCAGGAGGGTGAAAAACTGTTTTTT
cdr3_aa: CASSLDRRGQEGEKLFF

clone_size: NA
d_call: TRBD2
v_call: TRBV27
j_call: TRBJ2-5
cdr3_nt: TGTGCCAGCAGCCCGGGGGGAGAGACCCAGTACTTC
cdr3_aa: CASSPGGETQYF

clone_size: NA
d_call: NA
v_call: TRBV5-1
j_call: TRBJ2-2
cdr3_nt: TGCGCCAGCAGCTTGCCACAGTCTAACGGGGAGCTGTTTTTT
cdr3_aa: CASSLPQSNGELFF

clone_size: NA
d_call: TRBD1
v_call: TRBV2
j_call: TRBJ2-5
cdr3_nt: TGTGCCAGCAAACACAGGGGTATTCAAGAGACCCAGTACTTC
cdr3_aa: CASKHRGIQETQYF

clone_size: NA
d_call: NA
v_call: TRBV28
j_call: TRBJ1-5
cdr3_nt: TGTGCCAGCAGGGTCATCAATCAGCCCCAGCATTTT
cdr3_aa: CASRVINQPQHF

clone_size: NA
d_call: TRBD1
v_call: TRBV7-2
j_call: TRBJ2-7
cdr3_nt: TGTGCCAGCAGCACAGAAGGGACAGCGAGCTCCTACGAGCAGTACTTC
cdr3_aa: CASSTEGTASSYEQYF

clone_size: NA
d_call: TRBD2
v_call: TRBV7-3
j_call: TRBJ2-1
cdr3_nt: TGTGCCAGCAGCACCCGGTACCCAATGGGACTAGCGGACGAGCAGTTCTTC
cdr3_aa: CASSTRYPMGLADEQFF

clone_size: NA
d_call: TRBD1
v_call: TRBV2
j_call: TRBJ2-1
cdr3_nt: TGTGCCAGCAGCGGACAGGGAGGCCTCTACAATGAGCAGTTCTTC
cdr3_aa: CASSGQGGLYNEQFF

clone_size: NA
d_call: NA
v_call: TRBV27
j_call: TRBJ2-5
cdr3_nt: TGTGCCAGCAGCGGCAGGGTCCAAGAGACCCAGTACTTC
cdr3_aa: CASSGRVQETQYF

clone_size: NA
d_call: TRBD1
v_call: TRBV2
j_call: TRBJ1-2
cdr3_nt: TGTGCCAGCAGTGGTCGGACAGGTGGCTACACCTTC
cdr3_aa: CASSGRTGGYTF

clone_size: NA
d_call: TRBD1
v_call: TRBV7-9
j_call: TRBJ2-7
cdr3_nt: TGTGCCAGCAGCGTAAACAGGGGCCCCAGCTCCTACGAGCAGTACTTC
cdr3_aa: CASSVNRGPSSYEQYF

clone_size: NA
d_call: TRBD1
v_call: TRBV2
j_call: TRBJ1-3
cdr3_nt: TGTGCCAGCGAGACAGGGTCGGGAAACACCATATATTTT
cdr3_aa: CASETGSGNTIYF